This T cell receptor (beta chain) appears in the sequencing data of a study of cytomegalovirus exposure and HLA in healthy donors. On the study more broadly: Of all 400 or so donors who were genotyped, around 82% belonged to the Caucasian-associated ancestry cluster. Overall study results and limits: Some V segments, including TRBV6-2 and TRBV6-3, were excluded as indistinguishable. Reportedly, fewer N-insertions than the roughly 700-donor mean appeared in an Asian-associated ancestry cluster in a later analysis. CMV serostatus alone was available as immune exposure information.

A few counts support this clone. The antigen is not known. PCR involved 60 Vbeta and 13 Jbeta primers. The table came from immunoSEQ multiplex PCR; TCRdb's copy has only in-frame clones and leaves some out. The sample lists some 150,000 clones, 70% to 80% occurring once. V shed 4 bases, J shed 6 bases, and the junction held 5 bases outside the gene matches. The CDR3 sequence is 13 residues long. The germline V gene encodes CDR1 LNHDA and CDR2 SQIVND (reference sequence). Sequenced material: PBMCs. This TCR derives from a female donor in good health and CMV-seropositive. The J gene is TRBJ1-2, the V gene TRBV19, with 7 bases matching TRBD1. The CDR3, as DNA: TGTGCCAGTAGTACACAGGGGTTTGATGGCTACACCTTC. This sequence encodes CASSTQGFDGYTF.